The next 9 T cell receptor beta chains were all read from a single sample in a study of control samples from healthy donors and cancer patients (dated by TCRdb to the early 2020s). The library was obtained by the immunoSEQ multiplex PCR assay. Imported from immuneACCESS, the table was reduced by TCRdb to in-frame sequences with V and J called. These copies leave out some clones; in studies compared against another copy, an unresolved V gene accounts for under half, and the cause of the remainder is not known. The sample records some 120,000 clones, around 92% of which are singletons. The ten biggest clones cover approximately 39% of the sample. Sequenced input: blood. Receptors originate from a man aged 50-59 years in good health.

The J gene is TRBJ2-3, the V gene TRBV6-6, with 7 bases fitting TRBD1. The CDR3 is 15 residues long. CDR1 and CDR2 from the germline V gene are MNHNY and SVGAGI (reference sequence). Germline trimming cut 2 bases from V and 2 bases from J; bases unmatched to any gene: 4. CDR3 in DNA: TGTGCCAGCAGTTACGGAACAGGGGTCACAGATACGCAGTATTTT. This encodes CASSYGTGVTDTQYF.

The rearrangement joins TRBV11-2 to TRBJ1-2, with D possibly being TRBD1 (6 bases). Germline CDR1 is SGHAT and CDR2 is FQNNGV. The length of the CDR3 is 15 residues. The ends were cut back, 5 bases at V and 8 bases at J, with 21 bases in the middle. The DNA for the CDR3 is TGTGCCAGCAGCCCCATGAACAGGGCGTGGGGCGGCTACACCTTC. This sequence encodes CASSPMNRAWGGYTF. The full variable domain, rest sourced from reference TRBV11-2 and TRBJ1-2, is EAGVAQSPRYKIIEKRQSVAFWCNPISGHATLYWYQQILGQGPKLLIQFQNNGVVDDSQLPKDRFSAERLKGVDSTLKIQPAKLEDSAVYLCASSPMNRAWGGYTFGSGTRLTVV.

The gene calls are TRBV7-2 and TRBJ1-1; the D gene is possibly TRBD1 (6 bases). V was cut by 1 base and J by 2 bases, with 11 bases left in between. This CDR3 comprises 15 residues. The germline V gene has CDR1 SGHTA and CDR2 FQGNSA. The CDR3 region is CASSLEGTYNTEAFF. The CDR3 coding sequence is TGTGCCAGCAGCTTAGAGGGGACATACAACACTGAAGCTTTCTTT. Looking up the rest from reference TRBV7-2 and TRBJ1-1 gives the full variable domain: GAGVSQSPSNKVTEKGKDVELRCDPISGHTALYWYRQSLGQGLEFLIYFQGNSAPDKSGLPSDRFSAERTGGSVSTLTIQRTQQEDSAVYLCASSLEGTYNTEAFFGQGTRLTVV.

The chain couples TRBV7-9 to TRBJ2-5; tentative D call: TRBD2 (6 bases). The CDR3 runs 14 residues. Trimming pared 0 bases from V and 5 bases from J, leaving 10 bases between. The germline gives CDR1 SEHNR, CDR2 FQNEAQ (reference sequence). CDR3 in DNA: TGTGCCAGCAGCTTAGCAGGGGCGGGGGAGACCCAGTACTTC. This translates into CASSLAGAGETQYF. The entire variable domain, with the rest obtained from reference TRBV7-9 and TRBJ2-5, is as follows: DTGVSQNPRHKITKRGQNVTFRCDPISEHNRLYWYRQTLGQGPEFLTYFQNEAQLEKSRLLSDRFSAERPKGSFSTLEIQRTEQGDSAMYLCASSLAGAGETQYFGPGTRLLVL.

The CDR3 loop reads CASSLGHRVGAFF. The CDR3 bases are TGTGCCAGCAGTTTGGGACACCGTGTAGGAGCTTTCTTT. The chain carries TRBV7-2 and TRBJ1-1, with D tentatively TRBD1 (6 bases). The germline V gene has CDR1 SGHTA and CDR2 FQGNSA. V shed 6 bases and J shed 10 bases, with 18 bases lying between them. The CDR3 length is 13 residues. The full variable domain, its missing parts supplied by reference TRBV7-2 and TRBJ1-1, is GAGVSQSPSNKVTEKGKDVELRCDPISGHTALYWYRQSLGQGLEFLIYFQGNSAPDKSGLPSDRFSAERTGGSVSTLTIQRTQQEDSAVYLCASSLGHRVGAFFGQGTRLTVV.

V and J are TRBV18 and TRBJ2-3, with TRBD2 matching 7 bases. V trimming: 0 bases; J trimming: 3 bases; junction bases outside the gene matches: 6. The CDR3 runs to 16 residues. Germline assignment: CDR1 KGHSH and CDR2 LQKENI. The CDR3 DNA reads as TGTGCCAGCTCACCACCGAACGGGGGGAATACAGATACGCAGTATTTT. As protein: CASSPPNGGNTDTQYF.

This chain connects TRBV19 to TRBJ1-5; no clear D gene. Germline V CDR1 and CDR2: LNHDA, SQIVND (reference sequence). Trimming removed 3 bases at V and 8 bases at J, with 14 bases between. The CDR3 extends over 14 amino acids. CDR3 residues: CASSMRPPSEPQHF. The CDR3 DNA sequence: TGTGCCAGTAGTATGAGGCCTCCGTCGGAGCCCCAGCATTTT.

The rearrangement uses TRBV19 and TRBJ1-6; possible D gene TRBD1, 5 bases. The V gene lost 3 bases and the J gene lost 6 bases, with 18 bases spanning the gap. Looked up from germline, CDR1 is LNHDA and CDR2 is SQIVND (reference sequence). The CDR3 loop spans 17 amino acids. The CDR3 is CASSMRSGTVGNSPLHF. For the CDR3, the DNA is TGTGCCAGTAGTATGCGGTCCGGGACGGTTGGTAATTCACCCCTCCACTTT. The full variable domain, with the rest looked up from reference TRBV19 and TRBJ1-6, is DGGITQSPKYLFRKEGQNVTLSCEQNLNHDAMYWYRQDPGQGLRLIYYSQIVNDFQKGDIAEGYSVSREKKESFPLTVTSAQKNPTAFYLCASSMRSGTVGNSPLHFGNGTRLTVT.

The chain couples TRBV2 to TRBJ2-1; 13 bases fit TRBD2. The CDR3 has 15 amino acids. Trimming removed 4 bases from V and 7 bases from J; junction bases left unmatched: 4. Germline V gene data show CDR1 as SNHLY and CDR2 as FYNNEI. The CDR3 DNA sequence: TGTGCCAGCAGTGGGGTACTAGCGGGGGGGAATGAGCAGTTCTTC. Amino acids: CASSGVLAGGNEQFF.